This T cell receptor beta chain was identified during a study of blood T cell repertoires in COVID-19. Study-level information: The study drew acute and convalescent COVID-19 samples from the United States, Italy and Spain. From T cells, B-cell-depleted T cells, or PBMCs came the material, which was cDNA or gDNA.

The germline V gene has CDR1 SQVTM and CDR2 ANQGSEA. V was clipped by 6 bases and J by 2 bases; unmatched bases: 6. This CDR3 is 14 amino acids long. In the original analysis: Estimates of nucleated cell counts were drawn from the amplification of reference gene primers. Libraries were prepared by immunoSEQ multiplex PCR; TCRdb keeps only in-frame clonotypes and omits some of them. V and J calls and clone size are copied from that table; D and trimming were computed from the DNA. The sample includes about 34,000 clones, around 75% of them seen just once. The receptor was isolated from an elderly man with active or convalescent COVID-19. This chain links TRBV29-1 with TRBJ2-2; 7 bases fit TRBD1. Sequenced: peripheral blood. The CDR3 protein is CSVNRDRNTGELFF. The CDR3 DNA reads TGCAGCGTGAACCGGGACAGAAACACCGGGGAGCTGTTTTTT.